The clone carrying this T cell receptor beta chain occurred a few times. Its antigen is unidentified. None of the donors, who were healthy HIV-negative adults, had recently had acute infections or vaccinations. In the sorted-subset replicate PCRs, 200 ng DNA, 25,000 to 30,000 T cell genomes, was used. TCRdb's table, derived via immunoSEQ multiplex PCR, lists solely in-frame clones and lacks some. The repertoire holds 1 million to 1.2 million clones, with approximately 77% as singletons. The data belong to a study of shared clonotypes between healthy human individuals. General observations from the study: Large sequencing depth failed to make sorted-subset sequencing complete, rarefaction showed. Estimated richness values were generally larger in naive subsets than in memory subsets.

This clonotype was sampled from a man younger than 30 in good health. Some clones in this sample may be carry-over from other donors' samples. Material for sequencing was memory CD4+ T cells from PBMCs. Subset described: CD45RA-negative fraction.

The CDR3 sequence: CASSGLAGGLGEQFF. CDR3 sequence (DNA): TGTGCCAGCAGCGGACTAGCGGGAGGGTTGGGTGAGCAGTTCTTC. The V gene is TRBV6-6, the J gene TRBJ2-1; TRBD2 matches 15 bases. Trimming cost V 6 bases and J 9 bases; bases outside gene matches: 6. This CDR3 comprises 15 residues. Germline V lookup: CDR1 MNHNY, CDR2 SVGAGI (reference sequence).